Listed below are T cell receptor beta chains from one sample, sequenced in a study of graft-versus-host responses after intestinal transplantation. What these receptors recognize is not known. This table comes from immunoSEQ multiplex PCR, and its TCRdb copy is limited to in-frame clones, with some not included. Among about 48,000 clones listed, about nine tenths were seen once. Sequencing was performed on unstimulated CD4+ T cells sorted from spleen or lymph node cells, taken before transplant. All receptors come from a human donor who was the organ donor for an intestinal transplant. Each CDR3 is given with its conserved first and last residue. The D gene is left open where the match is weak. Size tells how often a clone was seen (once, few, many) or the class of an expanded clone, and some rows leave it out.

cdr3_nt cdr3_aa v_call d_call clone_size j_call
TGCAGCGTTGCGGTCTTTAGAGGCCCCTCGGGAAACATTCAGTACTTC CSVAVFRGPSGNIQYF TRBV29-1 . . TRBJ2-4
TGTGCCAGCAGCATCTCGGGACAGGGTTATGAAAAACTGTTTTTT CASSISGQGYEKLFF TRBV11-2 TRBD1 . TRBJ1-4
TGTGCCAGCAGCTTAGGCGTCGGGACTAGCGGGAGGCCCTTAAATGAGCAGTTCTTC CASSLGVGTSGRPLNEQFF TRBV11-2 TRBD2 . TRBJ2-1
TGTGCCAGCAGCCCCGCCCACGGGACCACAGATACGCAGTATTTT CASSPAHGTTDTQYF TRBV9 . once TRBJ2-3
TGCGCCAGCAGCCCACGCACAGGCTCCTACAATGAGCAGTTCTTC CASSPRTGSYNEQFF TRBV5-1 . . TRBJ2-1
TGTGCTTGTACAGGGGGCACCGGGGAGCTGTTTTTT CACTGGTGELFF TRBV12-5 TRBD1 . TRBJ2-2
TGTGCCAGCAGCGGATCACTCGGGACAGTATCTATCGAGCAGTACTTC CASSGSLGTVSIEQYF TRBV7-8 TRBD1 . TRBJ2-7
TGTGCCAGCAGTGATCTTCCTAGCAGGAACACCGGGGAGCTGTTTTTT CASSDLPSRNTGELFF TRBV6-4 . . TRBJ2-2
TGTGCCAGCAGTTTAGCCAGGCGCACAGATACGCAGTATTTT CASSLARRTDTQYF TRBV28 . . TRBJ2-3
TGTGCCAGCAGCTGGTGGGCGGGGGGGTTGAACACTGAAGCTTTCTTT CASSWWAGGLNTEAFF TRBV5-4 . once TRBJ1-1
TGTGCCAGCAAGAAGGGGAACTCTGGAAACACCATATATTTT CASKKGNSGNTIYF TRBV6-1 . . TRBJ1-3
TGTGCCAGCAGCTTAAGGGCCCCGGGACAGGGGACCTACGAGCAGTACTTC CASSLRAPGQGTYEQYF TRBV7-8 TRBD1 . TRBJ2-7
TGTGCCAGCAGCACCCATATCATGAACACTGAAGCTTTCTTT CASSTHIMNTEAFF TRBV7-2 . . TRBJ1-1
TGTGCCAGTATCATAGGGGTGGAAGGGTACACTGAAGCTTTCTTT CASIIGVEGYTEAFF TRBV19 . . TRBJ1-1
TGCGCCAGCAGCTCTCCTACAGGCGTAGGGTACAATGAGCAGTTCTTC CASSSPTGVGYNEQFF TRBV5-1 . . TRBJ2-1
TGCAGCGTTTTGACAGGGGGCGGGATAGATACGCAGTATTTT CSVLTGGGIDTQYF TRBV29-1 TRBD1 . TRBJ2-3
TGTGCCAGCAGCGGGGACCTCTACTCTGGGGCCAACGTCCTGACTTTC CASSGDLYSGANVLTF TRBV9 . . TRBJ2-6
TGTGCCAGCAGCTTGACTAGCGGGAGCACAGATACGCAGTATTTT CASSLTSGSTDTQYF TRBV5-4 TRBD2 few TRBJ2-3
TGTGCCAGCAGCTTGGGAGTCGGGGAGCTGTTTTTT CASSLGVGELFF TRBV5-4 . once TRBJ2-2
TGTGCCAGCAGTTTTTTGGCTGGGATTGCTCAGCCCCAGCATTTT CASSFLAGIAQPQHF TRBV28 . . TRBJ1-5
TGTGCCAGCAGCTTAGGGACAGAGAGCTATGGCTACACCTTC CASSLGTESYGYTF TRBV13 . . TRBJ1-2
TGTGCCAGCATCTCGGGACAGGGTGCCTACGAGCAGTACTTC CASISGQGAYEQYF TRBV28 TRBD1 . TRBJ2-7
TGCGCCAGCAGCTTTTTAGAGGGAGCGGGCTACAATGAGCAGTTCTTC CASSFLEGAGYNEQFF TRBV5-1 . . TRBJ2-1
TGTGCCAGCAGACCGGACAGTCTATTCTATGGCTACACCTTC CASRPDSLFYGYTF TRBV11-2 . . TRBJ1-2
TGTGCCAGCACCCCAAGACTCGGCGCTGAGCAGTTCTTC CASTPRLGAEQFF TRBV14 . . TRBJ2-1